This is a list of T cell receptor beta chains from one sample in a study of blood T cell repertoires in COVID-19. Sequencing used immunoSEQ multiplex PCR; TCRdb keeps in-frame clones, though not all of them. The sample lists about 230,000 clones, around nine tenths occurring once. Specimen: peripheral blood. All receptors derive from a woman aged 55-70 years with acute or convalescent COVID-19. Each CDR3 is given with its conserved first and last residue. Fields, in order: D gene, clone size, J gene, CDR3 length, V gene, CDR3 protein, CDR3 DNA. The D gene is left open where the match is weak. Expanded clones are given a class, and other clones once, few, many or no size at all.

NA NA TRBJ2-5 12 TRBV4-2 CASSPEGETQYF TGTGCCAGCAGCCCCGAGGGAGAGACCCAGTACTTC
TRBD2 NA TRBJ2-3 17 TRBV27 CASSFPSGNIGADTQYF TGTGCCAGCAGTTTTCCTAGCGGGAATATTGGGGCAGATACGCAGTATTTT
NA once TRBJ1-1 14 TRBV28 CASSLWAPNTEAFF TGTGCCAGCAGTTTATGGGCCCCTAACACTGAAGCTTTCTTT
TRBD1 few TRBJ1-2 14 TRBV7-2 CASSLEGQGNGYTF TGTGCCAGCAGCTTAGAGGGACAGGGGAATGGCTACACCTTC
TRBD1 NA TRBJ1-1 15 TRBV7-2 CASSLNGQGSTEAFF TGTGCCAGCAGCCTCAACGGACAGGGTTCCACTGAAGCTTTCTTT
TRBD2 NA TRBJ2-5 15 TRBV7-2 CASSSVGLAVKTQYF TGTGCCAGCAGCTCGGTAGGCCTAGCGGTGAAGACCCAGTACTTC
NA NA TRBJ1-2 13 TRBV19 CASSMAGDYGYTF TGTGCCAGTAGTATGGCGGGGGACTATGGCTACACCTTC
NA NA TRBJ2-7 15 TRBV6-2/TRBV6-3 CASSYVGRGSYEQYF TGTGCCAGCAGTTACGTGGGACGGGGGTCCTACGAGCAGTACTTC
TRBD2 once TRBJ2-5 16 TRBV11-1 CASSARLAGGPETQYF TGTGCCAGCAGCGCGAGACTAGCGGGGGGGCCGGAGACCCAGTACTTC
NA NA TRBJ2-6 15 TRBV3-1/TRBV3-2 CASSQTYSGANVLTF TGTGCCAGCAGCCAAACTTACTCTGGGGCCAACGTCCTGACTTTC
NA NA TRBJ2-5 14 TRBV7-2 CASSLAGVKETQYF TGTGCCAGCAGCTTAGCGGGAGTGAAGGAGACCCAGTACTTC
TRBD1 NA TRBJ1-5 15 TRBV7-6 CASSLGQGLNQPQHF TGTGCCAGCAGCTTAGGACAGGGCCTCAATCAGCCCCAGCATTTT
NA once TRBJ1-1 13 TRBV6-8 CASSYPPTGEAFF TGTGCCAGCAGTTACCCCCCTACAGGAGAAGCTTTCTTT
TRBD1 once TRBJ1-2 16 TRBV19 CASSWGGQGGNYGYTF TGTGCCAGTAGCTGGGGTGGACAGGGGGGAAACTATGGCTACACCTTC
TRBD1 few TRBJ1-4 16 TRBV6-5 CASSYARGAGGEKLFF TGTGCCAGCAGTTACGCCAGGGGGGCGGGAGGTGAAAAACTGTTTTTT
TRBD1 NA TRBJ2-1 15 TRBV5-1 CASSPGGQGWNEQFF TGCGCCAGCAGCCCGGGGGGACAGGGATGGAATGAGCAGTTCTTC
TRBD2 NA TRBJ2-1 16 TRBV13 CASSDRRASGGTRQFF TGTGCCAGCAGCGATAGGAGGGCTAGCGGGGGGACTCGGCAGTTCTTC
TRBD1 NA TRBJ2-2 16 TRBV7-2 CASRTGQGAPTGELFF TGTGCCAGCAGGACGGGACAGGGGGCTCCCACCGGGGAGCTGTTTTTT
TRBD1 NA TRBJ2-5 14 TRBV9 CASSATGVWETQYF TGTGCCAGCAGCGCGACAGGGGTCTGGGAGACCCAGTACTTC
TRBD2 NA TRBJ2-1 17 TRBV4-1 CASSSTVAGVPYNEQFF TGCGCCAGCAGCTCAACGGTAGCGGGAGTTCCCTACAATGAGCAGTTCTTC
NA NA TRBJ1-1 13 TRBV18 CASSPDVVTEAFF TGTGCCAGCTCACCAGATGTAGTTACTGAAGCTTTCTTT
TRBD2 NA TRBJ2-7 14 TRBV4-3 CASSPGTTSYEQYF TGCGCCAGCAGCCCCGGGACTACCTCCTACGAGCAGTACTTC
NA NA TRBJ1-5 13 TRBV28 CASSSTGNQPQHF TGTGCCAGCAGTTCGACAGGTAATCAGCCCCAGCATTTT
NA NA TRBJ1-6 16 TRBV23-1 CASSQSREPSNSPLHF TGCGCCAGCAGTCAATCGCGGGAACCAAGCAATTCACCCCTCCACTTT
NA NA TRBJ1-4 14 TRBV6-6 CASSLGAVVEKLFF TGTGCCAGCAGTTTAGGAGCCGTAGTCGAAAAACTGTTTTTT
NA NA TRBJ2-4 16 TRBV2 CASSNPSPVAKNIQYF TGTGCCAGCAGTAACCCCTCACCGGTAGCCAAAAACATTCAGTACTTC
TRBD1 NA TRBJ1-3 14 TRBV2 CASKKDRDGNTIYF TGTGCCAGTAAAAAGGACAGGGACGGAAACACCATATATTTT
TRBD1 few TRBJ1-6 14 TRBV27 CASSVQGENSPLHF TGTGCCAGCAGTGTCCAGGGGGAAAATTCACCCCTCCACTTT
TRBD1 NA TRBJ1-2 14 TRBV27 CASSFRGQGDGYTF TGTGCCAGCAGTTTCCGTGGACAGGGGGATGGCTACACCTTC
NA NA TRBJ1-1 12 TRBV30 CAWKTGPTEAFF TGTGCCTGGAAAACAGGGCCCACTGAAGCTTTCTTT
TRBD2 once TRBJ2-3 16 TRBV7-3 CASSSGLAGASDTQYF TGTGCCAGCAGCTCCGGACTAGCGGGGGCCTCAGATACGCAGTATTTT
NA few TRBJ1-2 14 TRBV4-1 CASSQGFRDPGYTF TGCGCCAGCAGCCAAGGTTTCAGGGATCCTGGCTACACCTTC
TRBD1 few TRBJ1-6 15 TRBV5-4 CASSFQGVQYSPLHF TGTGCCAGCAGCTTCCAGGGGGTGCAATACTCACCCCTCCACTTT
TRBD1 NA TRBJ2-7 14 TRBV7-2 CASSPDRGGYEQYF TGTGCCAGCAGCCCCGACAGGGGGGGCTACGAGCAGTACTTC
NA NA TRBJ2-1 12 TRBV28 CASSLRVNEQFF TGTGCCAGCAGTTTGCGGGTCAATGAGCAGTTCTTC
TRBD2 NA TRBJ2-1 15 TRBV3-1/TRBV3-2 CASSLSSGVHNEQFF TGTGCCAGCAGCCTTTCTAGCGGGGTCCACAATGAGCAGTTCTTC
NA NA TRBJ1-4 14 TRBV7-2 CASSFGGFNEKLFF TGTGCCAGCAGCTTCGGGGGATTTAATGAAAAACTGTTTTTT
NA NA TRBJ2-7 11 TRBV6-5 CASRRYHEQYF TGTGCCAGCAGACGGTATCACGAGCAGTACTTC
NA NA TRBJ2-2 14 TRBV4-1 CASSRGSNTGELFF TGCGCCAGCAGCCGAGGGAGTAACACCGGGGAGCTGTTTTTT
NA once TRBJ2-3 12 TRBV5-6 CASSSTFGLEYF TGTGCCAGCAGCTCGACATTTGGGTTGGAGTATTTT
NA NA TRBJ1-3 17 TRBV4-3 CASSQDLGTHSGNTIYF TGCGCCAGCAGCCAAGATCTTGGGACACACTCTGGAAACACCATATATTTT
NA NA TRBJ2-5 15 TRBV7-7 CASSPTWTRKETQYF TGTGCTAGCAGCCCCACCTGGACAAGAAAAGAGACCCAGTACTTC
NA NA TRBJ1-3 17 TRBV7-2 CASSLGDAGLSGNTIYF TGTGCCAGCAGCTTAGGTGACGCGGGGCTATCTGGAAACACCATATATTTT
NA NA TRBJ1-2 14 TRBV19 CASIPRSRGYGYTF TGTGCCAGTATCCCCCGGAGCAGGGGTTATGGCTACACCTTC
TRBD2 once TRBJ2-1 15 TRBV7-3 CASSLMGGTYNEQFF TGTGCCAGCAGCTTAATGGGGGGGACCTACAATGAGCAGTTCTTC